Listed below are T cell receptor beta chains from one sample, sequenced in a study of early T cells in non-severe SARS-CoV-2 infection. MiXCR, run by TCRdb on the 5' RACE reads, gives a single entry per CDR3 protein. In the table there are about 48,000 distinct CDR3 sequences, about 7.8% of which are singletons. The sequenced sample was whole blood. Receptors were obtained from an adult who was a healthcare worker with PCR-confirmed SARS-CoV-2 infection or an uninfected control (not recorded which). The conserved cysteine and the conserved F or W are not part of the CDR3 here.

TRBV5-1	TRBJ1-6	ASSLGQGAGGSPLH
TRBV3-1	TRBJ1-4	ASSRMGPNEKLF
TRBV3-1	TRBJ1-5	ASSRGTNSNQPQH
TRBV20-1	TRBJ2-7	SARGMGVPSYEQY
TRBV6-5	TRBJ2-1	ASSQDRSSYNEQF
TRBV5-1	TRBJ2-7	ASSWILTGSDEQY
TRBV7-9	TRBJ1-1	ASSSEVARRDTEAF
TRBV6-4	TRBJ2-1	ASSVSTSPGYEQF
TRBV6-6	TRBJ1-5	ASSYLGQNNQPQH
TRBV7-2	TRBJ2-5	ASSLVVTGGQETQY
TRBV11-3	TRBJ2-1	ASSPGGALNEQF
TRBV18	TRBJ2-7	ASSPRHAYEQY
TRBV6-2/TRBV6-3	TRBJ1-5	ASGGRTGAQPQH